The 4 T cell receptor beta chains given below trace back to one sample, sequenced in a study of T cells in tuberculosis. Here immunoSEQ multiplex PCR was the method, and the copy in TCRdb shows in-frame clones only, minus some. The sample has 26,000 or so clones, roughly 90% seen once; the top ten hold less than 7%. The sample consisted of PBMCs. These receptors were taken from a donor between 10 and 29 years old with latent tuberculosis or without tuberculosis infection.

The chain employs TRBV11-3 and TRBJ2-1; the match to TRBD2 covers 8 bases. The CDR3 consists of 11 residues. Trimming removed 4 bases from V and 10 bases from J; junction bases left unmatched: 0. Per the germline V gene, CDR1 is SGHNT and CDR2 is YENEEA. CDR3 coding DNA: TGTGCCAGCAGCTCGGGGGGGGAGCAGTTCTTC. It translates to CASSSGGEQFF.

This clone has just a few counts. The chain is built from TRBV5-1 and TRBJ2-5, with 7 bases that match TRBD1. Germline trimming cut 0 bases from V and 2 bases from J; bases unmatched to any gene: 4. CDR1 is SGHRS, CDR2 YFSETQ, per germline. The CDR3 consists of 15 residues. CDR3 DNA sequence: TGCGCCAGCAGCTTGGTAAGGGGGCCACAAGAGACCCAGTACTTC. Encoded protein: CASSLVRGPQETQYF.

This sequence joins TRBV19 and TRBJ1-5; 11 nucleotides match TRBD1. Per germline, CDR1 LNHDA and CDR2 SQIVND (reference sequence). The V and J ends lost 8 bases and 6 bases, in that order; junction bases with no gene match: 12. This CDR3 is 16 amino acids long. The CDR3 protein is CASSLAGQGAFQPQHF. The CDR3 bases are TGTGCCAGTTCTCTAGCTGGACAGGGGGCCTTTCAGCCCCAGCATTTT.

This clone is a singleton in its sample. The chain uses TRBV7-9 and TRBJ1-2; TRBD1 agrees at 7 bases. In germline, CDR1 is SEHNR, CDR2 FQNEAQ (reference sequence). This CDR3 spans 13 amino acids. With V trimmed by 2 bases and J by 6 bases, 3 bases remained unmatched. The CDR3, as DNA: TGTGCCAGCAGCTTAACAGGGGAGGATGGCTACACCTTC. This encodes CASSLTGEDGYTF. The whole variable domain, remainder taken from reference TRBV7-9 and TRBJ1-2, is DTGVSQNPRHKITKRGQNVTFRCDPISEHNRLYWYRQTLGQGPEFLTYFQNEAQLEKSRLLSDRFSAERPKGSFSTLEIQRTEQGDSAMYLCASSLTGEDGYTFGSGTRLTVV.